This T cell receptor (beta chain) was captured in a study of glioma-infiltrating T cells after dendritic cell vaccination. Time point meaning: after dendritic cell vaccination, including at tumor progression/relapse. This table comes from immunoSEQ multiplex PCR, and its TCRdb copy is limited to in-frame clones, with some not included. The sample includes tens of thousands of clones, roughly 77% of them seen just once. This TCR was recovered from a human donor with glioblastoma. The source was blood, collected after dendritic cell vaccination.

DNA for the CDR3: TGTGCCAGTACCTCAACAGGGAACCAAATCAAGCCCCAGCATTTT. It codes for CASTSTGNQIKPQHF. V is TRBV19 and J is TRBJ1-5, with D maybe TRBD1 (6 bases). The CDR3 is 15 amino acids. Trimming shortened V by 7 bases and J by 8 bases, and 21 bases separated the two germline ends. Germline CDR1 LNHDA, CDR2 SQIVND (reference sequence).